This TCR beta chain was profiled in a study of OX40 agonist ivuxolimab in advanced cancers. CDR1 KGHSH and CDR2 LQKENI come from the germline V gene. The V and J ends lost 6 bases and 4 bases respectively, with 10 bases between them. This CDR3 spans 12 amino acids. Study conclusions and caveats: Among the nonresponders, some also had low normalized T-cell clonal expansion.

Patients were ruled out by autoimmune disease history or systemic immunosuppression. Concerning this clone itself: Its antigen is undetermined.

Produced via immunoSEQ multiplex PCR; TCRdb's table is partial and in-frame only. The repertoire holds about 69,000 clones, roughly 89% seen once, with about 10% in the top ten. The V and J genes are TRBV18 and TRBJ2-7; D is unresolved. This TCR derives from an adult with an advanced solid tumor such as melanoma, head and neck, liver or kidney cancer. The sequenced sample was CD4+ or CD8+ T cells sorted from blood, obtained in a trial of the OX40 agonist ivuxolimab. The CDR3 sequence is CASSLLGYEQYF. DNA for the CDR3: TGTGCCAGCTCCCTTTTGGGGTACGAGCAGTACTTC.